This T cell receptor beta chain came from a study of T cell changes during pregnancy in multiple sclerosis. Data came from immunoSEQ multiplex PCR; TCRdb stores just in-frame clones and leaves some out. The sample includes roughly 70,000 clones, 85% to 95% of them seen just once. V was shortened by 2 bases and J by 2 bases, with 10 bases between the two germline ends. This CDR3 region has 14 residues. Germline lookup yields CDR1 MNHNS and CDR2 SASEGT. The material sequenced was peripheral blood, taken in the third trimester of pregnancy. The TCR comes from a female donor in good health, enrolled as a control in a pregnancy study. The V and J genes are TRBV6-1 and TRBJ2-7; D not resolved. CDR3 amino acids: CASSEIHGAYEQYF. In DNA, the CDR3 is TGTGCCAGCAGTGAAATCCACGGTGCCTACGAGCAGTACTTC.